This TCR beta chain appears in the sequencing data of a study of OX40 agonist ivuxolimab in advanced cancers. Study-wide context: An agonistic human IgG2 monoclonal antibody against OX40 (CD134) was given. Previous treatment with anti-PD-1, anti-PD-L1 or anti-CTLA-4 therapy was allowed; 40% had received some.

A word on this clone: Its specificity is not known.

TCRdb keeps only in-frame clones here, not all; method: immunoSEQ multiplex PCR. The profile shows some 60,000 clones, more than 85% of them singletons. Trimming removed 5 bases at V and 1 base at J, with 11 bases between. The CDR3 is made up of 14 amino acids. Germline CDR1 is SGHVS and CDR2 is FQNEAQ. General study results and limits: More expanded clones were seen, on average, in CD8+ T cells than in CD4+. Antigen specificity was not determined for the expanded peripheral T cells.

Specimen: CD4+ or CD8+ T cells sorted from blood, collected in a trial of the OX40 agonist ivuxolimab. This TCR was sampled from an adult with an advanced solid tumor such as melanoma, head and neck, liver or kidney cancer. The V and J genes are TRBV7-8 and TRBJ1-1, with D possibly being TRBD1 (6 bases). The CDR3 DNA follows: TGTGCCAGCAGCCCGACACAGGGGAACACTGAAGCTTTCTTT. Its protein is CASSPTQGNTEAFF.